The 19 T cell receptor beta chains given below trace back to one sample, sequenced in a study of cytomegalovirus exposure and HLA in healthy donors. Use of 60 Vbeta and 13 Jbeta primers characterized the PCR. The method was immunoSEQ multiplex PCR; TCRdb's version includes in-frame clones alone and lacks a portion of them. The table lists over 200,000 clones, around 80% of them singletons. Sequencing input: PBMCs. The receptor source for this set is a woman aged 40 to 49 in good health and CMV-seronegative.

The CDR3 is CASSPGLEETQYF. CDR3 bases: TGTGCCAGCTCTCCGGGACTGGAAGAGACCCAGTACTTC. This sequence joins TRBV2 and TRBJ2-5; tentative D call: TRBD2 (6 bases). The V gene's germline CDR1 is SNHLY and CDR2 FYNNEI. This CDR3 region has 13 residues. V was trimmed by 8 bases and J by 3 bases, leaving 13 bases between them.

This chain connects TRBV6-1 to TRBJ1-2; D might be TRBD1 (5 bases). Germline V gene lookup returns CDR1 MNHNS and CDR2 SASEGT. The CDR3 has 14 residues. Trimming removed 4 bases at V and 4 bases at J, with 13 bases between. The CDR3 is CASSVGRQAYGYTF. The DNA for the CDR3 is TGTGCCAGCAGTGTGGGGCGGCAGGCCTATGGCTACACCTTC.

The J gene is TRBJ2-1, the V gene TRBV27, with TRBD1 identical over 9 bases. Germline CDR1 and CDR2: MNHEY and SMNVEV (reference sequence). The V gene end was trimmed by 6 bases and the J gene end by 3 bases; junction bases not matched to a gene: 3. The CDR3 has 14 amino acids. CDR3 region: CASRHRGLYNEQFF. The CDR3 DNA sequence: TGTGCCAGCAGACACAGGGGGCTCTACAATGAGCAGTTCTTC.

J is TRBJ1-6 and V is TRBV19; D not certain. This CDR3 is built from 14 residues. V gave up 8 bases and J gave up 11 bases, with 19 bases separating them. CDR1 LNHDA and CDR2 SQIVND come from the germline V gene (reference sequence). In nucleotides, the CDR3 is TGTGCCAGTTCGGAGGGATTGTATTTAGCACCCCTCCACTTT. Its translation is CASSEGLYLAPLHF.

This clone was seen only once. The CDR3 sequence is CASRANRDTGELFF. CDR3 DNA sequence: TGTGCCAGCAGAGCTAACAGGGACACCGGGGAGCTGTTTTTT. This chain links TRBV2 with TRBJ2-2; possible D gene TRBD1, 6 bases. From germline, CDR1 is SNHLY and CDR2 FYNNEI. The V and J ends lost 6 bases and 3 bases respectively, with 11 bases between them. The CDR3 is 14 residues long. The whole variable domain, remainder taken from reference TRBV2 and TRBJ2-2, is EPEVTQTPSHQVTQMGQEVILRCVPISNHLYFYWYRQILGQKVEFLVSFYNNEISEKSEIFDDQFSVERPDGSNFTLKIRSTKLEDSAMYFCASRANRDTGELFFGEGSRLTVL.

V is TRBV28 and J is TRBJ1-5, with 10 bases lining up with TRBD1. The germline CDR1 and CDR2 sequences are MDHEN and SYDVKM. The trim removed 5 bases at V and 6 bases at J, leaving 10 bases unmatched. The CDR3 is 16 residues long. The CDR3 sequence is CASSVISGTGVQPQHF. Here the CDR3 DNA reads TGTGCCAGCAGTGTCATTTCCGGGACAGGGGTTCAGCCCCAGCATTTT. Full variable domain (rest looked up from reference TRBV28 and TRBJ1-5): DVKVTQSSRYLVKRTGEKVFLECVQDMDHENMFWYRQDPGLGLRLIYFSYDVKMKEKGDIPEGYSVSREKKERFSLILESASTNQTSMYLCASSVISGTGVQPQHFGDGTRLSIL.

The chain employs TRBV19 and TRBJ1-2; weak D call: TRBD1 (6 bases). Germline CDR1 LNHDA, CDR2 SQIVND (reference sequence). This CDR3 is built from 13 residues. V lost 3 bases and J 8 bases, leaving 13 bases between the germline ends. DNA for the CDR3: TGTGCCAGTAGTATCAGGGGCTTGTGGGGCTACACCTTC. Translation gives CASSIRGLWGYTF.

V usage is TRBV19 and J usage is TRBJ2-2, with D perhaps TRBD1 (5 bases). V was pared by 5 bases and J by 6 bases, with 16 bases between. The CDR3 has 15 residues. CDR1 and CDR2 (germline): LNHDA, SQIVND (reference sequence). The CDR3 region has the DNA TGTGCCAGTAGTCGAATAACAGGTGGTCCCGGGGAGCTGTTTTTT. Translated: CASSRITGGPGELFF.

The chain is built from TRBV27 and TRBJ2-3, with D possibly being TRBD2 (5 bases). V lost 2 bases to trimming and J lost 1 base, with 10 bases between them. This CDR3 is built from 15 residues. Germline assignment: CDR1 MNHEY and CDR2 SMNVEV (reference sequence). The CDR3 here is CASSLARGRTDTQYF. The DNA of the CDR3 is TGTGCCAGCAGTTTAGCCCGGGGTCGCACAGATACGCAGTATTTT.

The V gene is TRBV9, the J gene TRBJ2-2, with D unresolved. The CDR3 contains 12 residues. V lost 0 bases, J lost 6 bases, and 3 bases lay in between. Germline V CDR1 and CDR2: SGDLS, YYNGEE. The CDR3 loop is CASSVGPGELFF. CDR3 nucleotide sequence: TGTGCCAGCAGCGTAGGGCCCGGGGAGCTGTTTTTT.

The genes are TRBV7-8 and TRBJ1-3; a possible D gene is TRBD1 (6 bases). Looked up from germline, CDR1 is SGHVS and CDR2 is FQNEAQ. Deletions cut 2 bases from V and 0 bases from J, with 23 bases between. The CDR3 spans 20 residues. CDR3 loop: CASSLRPGQQTLLSGNTIYF. In nucleotides, the CDR3 is TGTGCCAGCAGCTTACGTCCAGGACAGCAAACCCTACTCTCTGGAAACACCATATATTTT.

CDR3 in amino acids: CASSLASADTQYF. CDR3 nucleotide sequence: TGCGCCAGCAGCTTGGCCAGCGCAGATACGCAGTATTTT. The chain couples TRBV5-1 to TRBJ2-3; D gene ambiguous. The CDR3 is 13 amino acids. Deletions cut 0 bases from V and 4 bases from J, with 6 bases between. CDR1 and CDR2 from the germline V gene are SGHRS and YFSETQ.

This clone was seen a single time. The CDR3 loop reads CASSLDRVPGELFF. CDR3 in DNA: TGTGCCAGCAGCCTCGACAGGGTACCCGGGGAGCTGTTTTTT. V usage is TRBV7-3 and J usage is TRBJ2-2; 7 positions agree with TRBD1. The CDR3 is 14 amino acids. V shed 5 bases and J 6 bases; nucleotides not matched to a gene: 6. The V gene's germline CDR1 is SGHTA and CDR2 FQGTGA.

This clone came up a few times. CDR3 protein: CASSSDRTTAKNIQYF. CDR3 bases: TGTGCCAGCAGTTCGGACAGAACTACAGCCAAAAACATTCAGTACTTC. The chain couples TRBV6-5 to TRBJ2-4; TRBD1 is a possible D gene (6 bases). The CDR3 extends over 16 amino acids. Per germline, CDR1 MNHEY and CDR2 SVGAGI. V lost 4 bases, J lost 0 bases, and 13 bases lay in between.

This chain joins TRBV5-1 and TRBJ2-2; D may be TRBD2 (7 bases). Deletions cut 6 bases from V and 4 bases from J, with 13 bases between. CDR3 length: 14 residues. Germline loops: CDR1 SGHRS, CDR2 YFSETQ. The CDR3 reads CASMGGGLTGELFF. DNA of the CDR3: TGCGCCAGCATGGGCGGGGGCCTCACCGGGGAGCTGTTTTTT.

The chain couples TRBV28 to TRBJ2-1; 9 bases map to TRBD2. The germline CDR1 and CDR2 sequences are MDHEN and SYDVKM. Trimming cost V 2 bases and J 4 bases; bases outside gene matches: 3. This CDR3 has 15 amino acids. The chain's CDR3 is CASSLGGGEYNEQFF. The CDR3 DNA sequence: TGTGCCAGCAGTTTAGGCGGGGGGGAGTACAATGAGCAGTTCTTC. Full variable domain (missing parts from reference TRBV28 and TRBJ2-1): DVKVTQSSRYLVKRTGEKVFLECVQDMDHENMFWYRQDPGLGLRLIYFSYDVKMKEKGDIPEGYSVSREKKERFSLILESASTNQTSMYLCASSLGGGEYNEQFFGPGTRLTVL.

The chain recombines TRBV30 with TRBJ1-3; D gene uncertain. The CDR3 is 13 amino acids. V lost 8 bases to trimming and J lost 0 bases, with 11 bases between them. CDR1 and CDR2 (germline): GTSNPN, SVGIG (reference sequence). CDR3 protein: CAADIFSGNTIYF. In DNA form, the CDR3 reads TGTGCCGCCGACATTTTCTCTGGAAACACCATATATTTT.

The rearrangement uses TRBV30 and TRBJ2-7; 8 nucleotides align to TRBD2. In germline, CDR1 is GTSNPN, CDR2 SVGIG (reference sequence). J was trimmed by 7 bases and V by 2 bases; bases with no gene match: 7. This CDR3 spans 13 amino acids. The CDR3 sequence is CAWSPTGGVEQYF. CDR3 coding DNA: TGTGCCTGGAGTCCAACCGGGGGGGTTGAGCAGTACTTC.

The genes are TRBV6-6 and TRBJ1-4; 8 bases map to TRBD1. V shed 8 bases and J 2 bases; nucleotides not matched to a gene: 10. Germline assignment: CDR1 MNHNY and CDR2 SVGAGI (reference sequence). CDR3 length: 16 amino acids. The CDR3 nucleotides read TGTGCCAGCCGCGGACAGGGATTATCGACTAATGAAAAACTGTTTTTT. Its translation: CASRGQGLSTNEKLFF.